The T cell receptor (beta chain) described here comes from a study of human T cells and chemical hapten exposure. Each CDR3 protein is one row after TCRdb ran MiXCR on the RACE reads. Among about 92,000 distinct CDR3 sequences listed, around 10% were seen once. V shed 5 bases and J shed 3 bases, with 16 bases lying between them. The germline gives CDR1 SEHNR, CDR2 FQNEAQ (reference sequence). The CDR3 covers 15 residues. Described time point: pre-sensitization, week 0. Treatment specified: therapeutic diphenylcyclopropenone sensitization with weekly scalp DPC. The specimen comprised whole blood, sampled in connection with sensitization to the hapten diphenylcyclopropenone (DPC). This TCR came from a woman between 40 and 50 years old with alopecia areata. Some clones in this sample may be carry-over from other donors' samples. The gene calls are TRBV7-9 and TRBJ1-2; tentatively, D is TRBD1 (6 bases). CDR3 amino acids: CASSATGSGYYGYTF. For the CDR3, the DNA is TGTGCCAGCAGCGCTACAGGGAGCGGCTACTATGGCTACACCTTC.